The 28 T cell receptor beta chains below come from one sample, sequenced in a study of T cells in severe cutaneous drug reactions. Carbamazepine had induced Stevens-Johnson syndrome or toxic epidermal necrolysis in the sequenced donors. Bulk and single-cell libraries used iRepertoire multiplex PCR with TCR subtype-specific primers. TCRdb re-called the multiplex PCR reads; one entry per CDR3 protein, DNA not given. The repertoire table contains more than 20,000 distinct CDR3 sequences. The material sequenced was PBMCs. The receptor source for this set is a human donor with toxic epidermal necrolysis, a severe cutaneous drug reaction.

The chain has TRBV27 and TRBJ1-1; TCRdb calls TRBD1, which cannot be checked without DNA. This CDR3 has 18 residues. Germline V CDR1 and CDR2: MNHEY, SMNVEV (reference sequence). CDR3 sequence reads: CASSLSPYRGSLNTEAFF.

The CDR3 loop is CASSYSFGQGTKTQYF. The rearrangement joins TRBV6-2 or TRBV6-3 to TRBJ2-5; TCRdb designates TRBD1, a call that cannot be tested without DNA. CDR1 and CDR2 from the germline V gene are MNHEY and SVGEGT. The CDR3 is 16 residues long.

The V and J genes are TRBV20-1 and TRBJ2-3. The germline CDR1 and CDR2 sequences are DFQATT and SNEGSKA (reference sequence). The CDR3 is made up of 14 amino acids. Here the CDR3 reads CSARDWASTDTQYF.

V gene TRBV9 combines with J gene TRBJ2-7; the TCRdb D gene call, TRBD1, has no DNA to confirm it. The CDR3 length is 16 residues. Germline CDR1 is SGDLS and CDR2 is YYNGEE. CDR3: CASSEGPGTATYEQYF.

CDR3 amino acids: CSVEVGAETQYF. The J gene is TRBJ2-5, the V gene TRBV29-1; the D call from TCRdb, TRBD1, cannot be confirmed without DNA. The CDR3 is 12 amino acids. Per germline, CDR1 SQVTM and CDR2 ANQGSEA. Variable domain in full (rest from reference TRBV29-1 and TRBJ2-5): SAVISQKPSRDICQRGTSLTIQCQVDSQVTMMFWYRQQPGQSLTLIATANQGSEATYESGFVIDKFPISRPNLTFSTLTVSNMSPEDSSIYLCSVEVGAETQYFGPGTRLLVL.

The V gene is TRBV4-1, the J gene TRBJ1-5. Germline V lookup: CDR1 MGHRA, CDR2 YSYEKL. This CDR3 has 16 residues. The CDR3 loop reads CASSQEVRRVNQPQHF.

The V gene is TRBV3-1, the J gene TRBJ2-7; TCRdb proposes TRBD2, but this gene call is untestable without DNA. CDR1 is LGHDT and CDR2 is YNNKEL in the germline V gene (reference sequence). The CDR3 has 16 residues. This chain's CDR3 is CASSHLTSGSSYEQYF.

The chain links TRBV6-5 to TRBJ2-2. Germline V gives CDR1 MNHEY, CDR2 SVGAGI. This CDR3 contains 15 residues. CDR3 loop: CASSYMAGSGGELFF.

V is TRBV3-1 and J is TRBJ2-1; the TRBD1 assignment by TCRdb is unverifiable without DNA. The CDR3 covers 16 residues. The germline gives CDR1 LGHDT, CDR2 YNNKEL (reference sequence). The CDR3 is CASSQEIDRAGDEQFF.

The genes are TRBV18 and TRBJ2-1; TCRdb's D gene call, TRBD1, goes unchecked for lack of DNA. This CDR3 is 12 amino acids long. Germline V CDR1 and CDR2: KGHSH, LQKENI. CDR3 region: CASSPDRNEQFF.

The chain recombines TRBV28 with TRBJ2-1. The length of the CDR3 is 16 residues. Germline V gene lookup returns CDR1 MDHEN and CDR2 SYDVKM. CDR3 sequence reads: CASSSLLPSAYNEQFF.

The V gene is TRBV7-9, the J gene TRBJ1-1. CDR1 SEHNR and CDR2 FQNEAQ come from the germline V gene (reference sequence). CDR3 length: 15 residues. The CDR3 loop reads CASSPTALAYTEAFF.

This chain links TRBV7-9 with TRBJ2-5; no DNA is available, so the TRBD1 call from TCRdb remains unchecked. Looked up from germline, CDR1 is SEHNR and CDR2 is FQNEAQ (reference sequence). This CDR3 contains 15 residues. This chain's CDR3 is CASSSRDTVQETQYF.

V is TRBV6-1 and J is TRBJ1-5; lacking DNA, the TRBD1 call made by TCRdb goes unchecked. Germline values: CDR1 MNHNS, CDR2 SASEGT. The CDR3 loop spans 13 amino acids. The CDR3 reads CASRRTGNQPQHF.

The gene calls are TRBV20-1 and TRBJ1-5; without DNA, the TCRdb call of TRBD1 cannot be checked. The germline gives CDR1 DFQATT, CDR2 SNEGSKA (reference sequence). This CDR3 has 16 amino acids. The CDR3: CSARDGRDTWNQPQHF.

This chain's CDR3 is CASRRLAGGGDEQFF. V usage is TRBV2 and J usage is TRBJ2-1; the D gene TCRdb calls, TRBD2, cannot be checked with no DNA. Germline CDR1 SNHLY, CDR2 FYNNEI. The CDR3 runs 15 residues.

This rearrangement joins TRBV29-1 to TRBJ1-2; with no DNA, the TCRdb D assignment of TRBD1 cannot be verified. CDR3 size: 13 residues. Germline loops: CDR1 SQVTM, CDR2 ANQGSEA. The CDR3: CSVGKGQGGGYTF. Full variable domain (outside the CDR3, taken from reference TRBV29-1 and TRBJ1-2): SAVISQKPSRDICQRGTSLTIQCQVDSQVTMMFWYRQQPGQSLTLIATANQGSEATYESGFVIDKFPISRPNLTFSTLTVSNMSPEDSSIYLCSVGKGQGGGYTFGSGTRLTVV.

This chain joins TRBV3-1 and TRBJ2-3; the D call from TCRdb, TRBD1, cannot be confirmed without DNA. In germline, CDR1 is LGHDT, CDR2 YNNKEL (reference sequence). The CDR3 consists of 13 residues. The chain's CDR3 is CASSQSGTDTQYF.

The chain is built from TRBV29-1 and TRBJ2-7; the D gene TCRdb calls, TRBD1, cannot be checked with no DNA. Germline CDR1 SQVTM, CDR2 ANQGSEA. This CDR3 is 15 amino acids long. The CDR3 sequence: CSVEHRDRRPYEQYF.

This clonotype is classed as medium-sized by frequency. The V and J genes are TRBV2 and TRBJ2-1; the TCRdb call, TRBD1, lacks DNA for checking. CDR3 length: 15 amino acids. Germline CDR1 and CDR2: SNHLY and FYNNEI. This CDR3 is CASSYLRDPYNEQFF.

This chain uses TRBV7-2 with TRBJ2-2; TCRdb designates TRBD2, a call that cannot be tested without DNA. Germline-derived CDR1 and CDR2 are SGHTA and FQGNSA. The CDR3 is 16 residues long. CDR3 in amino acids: CASSLVRGSGTGELFF.

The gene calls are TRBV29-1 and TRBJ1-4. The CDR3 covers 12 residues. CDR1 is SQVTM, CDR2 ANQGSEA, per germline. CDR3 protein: CSVLHHNEKLFF.

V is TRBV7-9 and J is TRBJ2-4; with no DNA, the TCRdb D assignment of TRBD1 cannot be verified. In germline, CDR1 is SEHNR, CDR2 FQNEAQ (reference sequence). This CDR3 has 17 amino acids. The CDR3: CASSSTATGGGKNIQYF.

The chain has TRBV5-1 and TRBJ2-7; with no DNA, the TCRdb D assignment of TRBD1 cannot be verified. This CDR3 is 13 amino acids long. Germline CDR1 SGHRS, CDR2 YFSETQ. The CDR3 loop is CASSIQGAYEQYF.

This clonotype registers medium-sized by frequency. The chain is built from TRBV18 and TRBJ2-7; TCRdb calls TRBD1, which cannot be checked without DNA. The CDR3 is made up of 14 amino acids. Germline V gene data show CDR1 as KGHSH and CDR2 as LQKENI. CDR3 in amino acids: CASSPNTGSYEQYF.

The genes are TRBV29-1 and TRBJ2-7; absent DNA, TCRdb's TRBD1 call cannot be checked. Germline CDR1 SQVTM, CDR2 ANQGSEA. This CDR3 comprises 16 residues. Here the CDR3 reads CSVEDPRTGESGEQYF.

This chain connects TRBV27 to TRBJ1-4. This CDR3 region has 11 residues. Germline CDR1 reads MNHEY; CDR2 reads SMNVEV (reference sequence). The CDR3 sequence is CASSWNEKLFF.

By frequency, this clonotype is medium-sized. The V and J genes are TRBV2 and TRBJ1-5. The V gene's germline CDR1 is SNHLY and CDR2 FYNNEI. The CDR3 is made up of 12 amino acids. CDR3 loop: CASSADNQPQHF.